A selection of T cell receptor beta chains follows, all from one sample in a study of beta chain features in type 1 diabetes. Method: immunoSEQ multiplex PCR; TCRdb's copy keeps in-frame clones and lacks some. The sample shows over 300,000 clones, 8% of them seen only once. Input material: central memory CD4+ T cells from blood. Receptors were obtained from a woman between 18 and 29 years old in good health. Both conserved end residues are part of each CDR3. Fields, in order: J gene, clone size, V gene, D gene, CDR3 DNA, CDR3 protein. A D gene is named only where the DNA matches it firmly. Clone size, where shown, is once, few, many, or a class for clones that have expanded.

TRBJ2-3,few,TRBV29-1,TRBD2,TGCAGCGTTGTAAAGCGGGAGTACACAGATACGCAGTATTTT,CSVVKREYTDTQYF
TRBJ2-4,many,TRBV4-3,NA,TGCGCCAGCAGCCAAGATTTACGGGGAAGGATTAACATTCAGTACTTC,CASSQDLRGRINIQYF
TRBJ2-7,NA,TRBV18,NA,TGTGCCAGCTCACTGGAGTACGAGCAGTACTTC,CASSLEYEQYF
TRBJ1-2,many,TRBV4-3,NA,TGCGCCAGCAGCCAAGGGGCAGGGATATCGGGAGGCTACACCTTC,CASSQGAGISGGYTF
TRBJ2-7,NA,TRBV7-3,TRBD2,TGTGCCAGCAGCTTAACAGCGGGACCGCAGTACTTC,CASSLTAGPQYF
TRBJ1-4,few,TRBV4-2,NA,TGTGCCAGCAGCCCACGTGGATCAACGGGGGAAAAACTGTTTTTT,CASSPRGSTGEKLFF
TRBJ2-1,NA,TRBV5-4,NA,TGTGCCAGCAGCCCAGGGGGGACCCTATACAATGAGCAGTTCTTC,CASSPGGTLYNEQFF
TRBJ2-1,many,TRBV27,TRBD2,TGTGCCAGCAGTTTCGGACTAGCGGGAGAGGGTGAGCAGTTCTTC,CASSFGLAGEGEQFF
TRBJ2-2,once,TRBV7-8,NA,TGTGCCAGCAGCTTAGCTCAGACCGGGGAGCTGTTTTTT,CASSLAQTGELFF
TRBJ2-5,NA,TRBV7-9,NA,TGTGCCAGCAGCTTAGCAGGCGGAAATATGAAGACCCAGTACTTC,CASSLAGGNMKTQYF
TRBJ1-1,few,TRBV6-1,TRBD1,TGTGCCAGCAGCCGACAGGGGAACACTGAAGCTTTCTTT,CASSRQGNTEAFF
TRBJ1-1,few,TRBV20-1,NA,TGCAGTGCTAGACCGGGTACTGAGGCTTTCTTT,CSARPGTEAFF
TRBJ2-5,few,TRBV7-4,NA,TGTGCCAGCAGGGGACCGCCCCAAGAGACCCAGTACTTC,CASRGPPQETQYF
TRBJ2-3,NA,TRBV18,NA,TGTGCCAGCTCTCGATTAAACGGAAACGACCCTGGCACAGATACGCAGTATTTT,CASSRLNGNDPGTDTQYF
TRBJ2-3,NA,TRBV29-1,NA,TGCAGCGTTGAAGAGGAGCGACTTGGAGATACGCAGTATTTT,CSVEEERLGDTQYF
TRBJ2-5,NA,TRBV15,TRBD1,TGTGCCACCAGCAGAGTTGCGGCAGGGGGAGAGACCCAGTACTTC,CATSRVAAGGETQYF
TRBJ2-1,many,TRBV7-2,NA,TGTGCCAGCAGCTTAACCACCAATGAGCAGTTCTTC,CASSLTTNEQFF
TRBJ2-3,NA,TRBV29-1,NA,TGCAGCGTTGTAGGCAGAAGCACAGATACGCAGTATTTT,CSVVGRSTDTQYF
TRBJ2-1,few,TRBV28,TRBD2,TGTGCCAGCAGGACTACTAGCGGGGGATTAAATGAGCAGTTCTTC,CASRTTSGGLNEQFF
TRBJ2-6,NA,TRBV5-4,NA,TGTGCCAGCAGCGGGGGCGCTCCTGGGGCCAACGTCCTGACTTTC,CASSGGAPGANVLTF
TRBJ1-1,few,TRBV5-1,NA,TGCGCCAGCAGCCAGACAGATACTGAAGCTTTCTTT,CASSQTDTEAFF
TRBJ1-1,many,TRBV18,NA,TGTGCCAGCTCACCTCCGAATTTCGGGGTGAACACTGAAGCTTTCTTT,CASSPPNFGVNTEAFF
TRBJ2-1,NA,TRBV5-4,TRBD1,TGTGCCAGCAGCTTGGAGGCAACTGGGACAGGAGGTGAGCAGTTCTTC,CASSLEATGTGGEQFF
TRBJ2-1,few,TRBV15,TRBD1,TGTGCCACCAGCATAGACAGGGGCTCCTACAATGAGCAGTTCTTC,CATSIDRGSYNEQFF
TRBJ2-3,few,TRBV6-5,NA,TGTGCCAGCAAAAGTCGGGAGACTAGCACAGATACGCAGTATTTT,CASKSRETSTDTQYF
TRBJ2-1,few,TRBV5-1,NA,TGCGCCAGCAGCCCCGGGAACAGGGCATCAAATGAGCAGTTCTTC,CASSPGNRASNEQFF
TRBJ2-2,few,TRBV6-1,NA,TGTGCCACCTTCGGGTTTTCCACCGGGGAGCTGTTTTTT,CATFGFSTGELFF
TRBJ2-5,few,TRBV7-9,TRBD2,TGTGCCAGCAGCTTAACTAGCGGCGAGACCCAGTACTTC,CASSLTSGETQYF
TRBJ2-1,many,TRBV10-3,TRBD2,TGTGCCATCAGTGAGTCGAGGGGGCTAGCGGGATCCTACAATGAGCAGTTCTTC,CAISESRGLAGSYNEQFF
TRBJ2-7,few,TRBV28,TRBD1,TGTGCCAGCAGTTCGACAGGGGAGTACGGTGGATACGAGCAGTACTTC,CASSSTGEYGGYEQYF
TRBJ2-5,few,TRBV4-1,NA,TGCGCCAGCAGCCAAAGGCCCCAAAAAGAGACCCAGTACTTC,CASSQRPQKETQYF
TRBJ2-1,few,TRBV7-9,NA,TGTGCCAGCAGCTTAATTCAAGCGTCCAATGAGCAGTTCTTC,CASSLIQASNEQFF
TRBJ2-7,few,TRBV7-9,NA,TGTGCCAGCAGCTTAGAACCGGCAGGGGTCTACGAGCAGTACTTC,CASSLEPAGVYEQYF
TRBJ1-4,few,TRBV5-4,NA,TGTGCCAGCAGCTCTGGCGGTACAACTAATGAAAAACTGTTTTTT,CASSSGGTTNEKLFF
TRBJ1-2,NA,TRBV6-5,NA,TGTGCCAGCAGTTACTCTCACACTGTACGCGGTGGTGGCTACACCTTC,CASSYSHTVRGGGYTF
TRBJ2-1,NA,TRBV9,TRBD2,TGTGCCAGCAGCGGATACCCGGGACTACTGTCGGGTGAGCAGTTCTTC,CASSGYPGLLSGEQFF
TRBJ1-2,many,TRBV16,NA,TGTGCCAGCAGCCAAGATACTAACTATGGCTACACCTTC,CASSQDTNYGYTF
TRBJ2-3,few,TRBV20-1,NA,TGCAGTGCTACAGGGTTGGATACGCAGTATTTT,CSATGLDTQYF
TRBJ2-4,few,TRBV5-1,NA,TGCGCCAGCAGCAGGGGCGAGGCCAAAAACATTCAGTACTTC,CASSRGEAKNIQYF
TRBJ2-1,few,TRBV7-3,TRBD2,TGTGCCAGCAGCTTAGCGGGAGGGCCTTATGAGCAGTTCTTC,CASSLAGGPYEQFF
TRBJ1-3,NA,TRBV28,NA,TGTGCCAGCAGTTTTTCATCCAGGGGCTCTGGAAACACCATATATTTT,CASSFSSRGSGNTIYF
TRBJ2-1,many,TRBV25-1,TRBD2,TGTGCCAGCAGTACAAGAGGCGGGAGGAAGATTTATGAGCAGTTCTTC,CASSTRGGRKIYEQFF
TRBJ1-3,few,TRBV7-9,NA,TGTGCCAGCAGCCCCGACAGTGGAAACACCATATATTTT,CASSPDSGNTIYF
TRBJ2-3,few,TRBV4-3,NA,TGCGCCAGCAGCCAAGGAAGCTCTGATACGCAGTATTTT,CASSQGSSDTQYF
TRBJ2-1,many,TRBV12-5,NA,TGTGCTAGTGGCCTTGGCACTAGCACCACCTACAATGAGCAGTTCTTC,CASGLGTSTTYNEQFF
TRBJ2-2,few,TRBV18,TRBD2,TGTGCCAGCTCACCACGACTAGCGGTGAACACCGGGGAGCTGTTTTTT,CASSPRLAVNTGELFF
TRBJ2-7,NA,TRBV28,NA,TGTGCCAGCAGTATCCACTACGAGCAGTACTTC,CASSIHYEQYF
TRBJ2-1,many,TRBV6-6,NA,TGTGCCAGCAGTTACATACAGAGCTCCTACAATGAGCAGTTCTTC,CASSYIQSSYNEQFF
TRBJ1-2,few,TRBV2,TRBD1,TGTGCCAGCAGTGGGGACAGGACTAACTATGGCTACACCTTC,CASSGDRTNYGYTF
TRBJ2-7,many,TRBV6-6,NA,TGTGCCAGCAGTTACGAAGAGTACTACGAGCAGTACTTC,CASSYEEYYEQYF
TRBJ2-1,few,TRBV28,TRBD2,TGTGCCAGCAGGCCCGGGACTAACTTTTACAATGAGCAGTTCTTC,CASRPGTNFYNEQFF
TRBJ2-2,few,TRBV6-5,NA,TGTGCCAGCCTAAGCAGGGCCAACACCGGGGAGCTGTTTTTT,CASLSRANTGELFF